What follows are 2 T cell receptor beta chains derived from one specimen sequenced in a study of blood T cell repertoires in COVID-19. Sequencing used immunoSEQ multiplex PCR; TCRdb keeps in-frame clones, though not all of them. The profile covers roughly 300,000 clones, with approximately 84% appearing a single time and 3.5% to 5% taken by the ten largest. Sequenced: PBMCs or T cells enriched from blood (not recorded which). The receptors here all came from a man younger than 40 who had recovered from COVID-19.

The chain joins TRBV27 to TRBJ2-7; 16 bases align to TRBD2. V shed 5 bases, J shed 7 bases, and the junction held 5 bases outside the gene matches. The CDR3 has 15 residues. Germline CDR1 MNHEY, CDR2 SMNVEV (reference sequence). The CDR3 here is CASSIGTSGRGEQYF. CDR3 DNA sequence: TGTGCCAGCAGTATCGGGACTAGCGGGAGGGGAGAGCAGTACTTC.

The rearrangement joins TRBV28 to TRBJ2-7; tentative D call: TRBD2 (5 bases). Germline V gene sequence: CDR1 MDHEN, CDR2 SYDVKM. The V end lost 5 bases, the J end lost 4 bases, and 12 bases lay between the germline ends. The CDR3 totals 13 residues. The CDR3 DNA reads TGTGCCAGCAGTCAACCAGGAGGTTACGAGCAGTACTTC. Translating gives CASSQPGGYEQYF.